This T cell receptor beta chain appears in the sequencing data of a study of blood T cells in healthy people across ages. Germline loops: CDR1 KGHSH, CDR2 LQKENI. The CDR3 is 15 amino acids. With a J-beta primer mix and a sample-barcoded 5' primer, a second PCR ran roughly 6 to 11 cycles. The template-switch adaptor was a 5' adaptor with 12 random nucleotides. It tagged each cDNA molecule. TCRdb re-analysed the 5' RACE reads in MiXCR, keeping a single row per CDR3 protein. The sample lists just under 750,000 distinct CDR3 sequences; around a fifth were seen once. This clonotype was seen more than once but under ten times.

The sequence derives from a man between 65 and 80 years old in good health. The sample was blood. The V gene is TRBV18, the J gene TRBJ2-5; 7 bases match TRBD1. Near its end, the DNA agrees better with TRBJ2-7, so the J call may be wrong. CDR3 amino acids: CASSSRQGTLYEQYF. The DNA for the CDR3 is TGTGCCAGCTCATCAAGACAGGGTACCCTATACGAGCAGTACTTC.